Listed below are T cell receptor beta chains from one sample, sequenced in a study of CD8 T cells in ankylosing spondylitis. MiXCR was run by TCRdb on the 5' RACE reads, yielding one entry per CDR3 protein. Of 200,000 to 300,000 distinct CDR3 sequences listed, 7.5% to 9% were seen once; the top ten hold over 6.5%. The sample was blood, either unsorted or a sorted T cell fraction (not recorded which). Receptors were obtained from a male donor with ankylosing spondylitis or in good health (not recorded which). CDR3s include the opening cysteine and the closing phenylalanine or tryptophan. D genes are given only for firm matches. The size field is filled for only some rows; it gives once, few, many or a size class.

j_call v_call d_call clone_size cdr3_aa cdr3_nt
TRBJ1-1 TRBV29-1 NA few CSVEPGPIVGSGAFF TGCAGCGTTGAACCCGGACCAATCGTGGGCTCGGGAGCTTTCTTT
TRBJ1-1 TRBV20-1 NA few CSAELTNTEAFF TGCAGTGCCGAGCTCACGAACACTGAAGCTTTCTTT
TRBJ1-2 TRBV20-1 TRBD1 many CSADRDSSNYGYTF TGCAGTGCTGACCGGGACAGCTCTAACTATGGCTACACCTTC
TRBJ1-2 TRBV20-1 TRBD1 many CSAKTGTGDGYTF TGCAGTGCTAAAACCGGGACAGGCGATGGCTACACCTTC
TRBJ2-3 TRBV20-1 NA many CSASGLPDTQYF TGCAGTGCTAGCGGGTTGCCAGATACGCAGTATTTT
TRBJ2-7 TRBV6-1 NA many CASSNAGPGVQYF TGTGCCAGCAGTAATGCCGGACCCGGGGTGCAGTACTTC
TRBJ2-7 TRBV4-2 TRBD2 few CASSQELAGLAYEQYF TGTGCCAGCAGCCAGGAGCTAGCGGGATTGGCCTACGAGCAGTACTTC
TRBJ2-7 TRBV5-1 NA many CASSLGTELYEQYF TGCGCCAGCAGCCTTGGGACGGAACTCTACGAGCAGTACTTC
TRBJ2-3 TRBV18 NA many CASSPTVGQSTDTQYF TGTGCCAGCTCACCAACAGTAGGACAGAGCACAGATACGCAGTATTTT
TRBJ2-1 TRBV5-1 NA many CASSPMSGQNNEQFF TGCGCCAGCAGCCCCATGTCAGGACAGAACAATGAGCAGTTCTTC
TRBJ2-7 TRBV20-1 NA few CSASHRSSYEQYF TGCAGTGCTAGTCACAGGTCGTCCTACGAGCAGTACTTC
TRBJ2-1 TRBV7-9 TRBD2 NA CASSSPRLAGYNEQFF TGTGCCAGCAGCTCCCCCCGGCTAGCGGGGTACAATGAGCAGTTCTTC
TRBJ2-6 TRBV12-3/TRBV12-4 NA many CASSLGANVLTF TGTGCCAGCAGCCTTGGGGCCAACGTCCTGACTTTC
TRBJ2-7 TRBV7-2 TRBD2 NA CASSPLGLAPSYEQYF TGTGCCAGCAGCCCCCTCGGACTAGCGCCCTCCTACGAGCAGTACTTC
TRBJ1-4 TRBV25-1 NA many CASSEGGGPKGEKLFF TGTGCCAGCAGTGAAGGTGGGGGGCCGAAAGGGGAAAAACTGTTTTTT
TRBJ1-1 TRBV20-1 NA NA CSAKPTGLRNTEAFF TGCAGTGCTAAACCAACGGGACTTCGAAACACTGAAGCTTTCTTT
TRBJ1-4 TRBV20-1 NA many CSAIALGQIATNEKLFF TGCAGTGCCATAGCGTTAGGACAGATTGCAACTAATGAAAAACTGTTTTTT
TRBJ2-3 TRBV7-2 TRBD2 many CASKTGTSSTDTQYF TGTGCCAGTAAGACCGGGACTAGCAGCACAGATACGCAGTATTTT
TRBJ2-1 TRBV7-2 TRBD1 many CASSSQGALSYNEQFF TGTGCCAGCAGCTCGCAGGGGGCCCTGTCCTACAATGAGCAGTTCTTC
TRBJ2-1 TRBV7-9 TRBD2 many CASSSGLAVYNEQFF TGTGCCAGCAGCTCCGGACTAGCGGTTTACAATGAGCAGTTCTTC
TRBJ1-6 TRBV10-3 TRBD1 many CAISERTGPDSPLHF TGTGCCATCAGTGAGAGGACAGGGCCTGATTCACCCCTCCACTTT
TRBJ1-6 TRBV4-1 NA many CAAREDYSPNPAPLHF TGCGCCGCCCGGGAAGACTACAGTCCTAATCCAGCACCCCTCCACTTT
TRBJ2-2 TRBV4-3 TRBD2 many CASSQVTLGLAGTGELFF TGCGCCAGCAGCCAAGTAACCTTGGGACTAGCTGGCACCGGGGAGCTGTTTTTT
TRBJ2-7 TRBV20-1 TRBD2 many CSAQLAGSDYEQYF TGCAGTGCTCAACTAGCGGGTAGCGACTACGAGCAGTACTTC
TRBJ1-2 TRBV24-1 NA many CATRHGDGYTF TGTGCCACCAGACACGGGGATGGCTACACCTTC
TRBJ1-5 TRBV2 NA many CASRRGGNQPQHF TGTGCCAGCAGACGGGGGGGCAATCAGCCCCAGCATTTT
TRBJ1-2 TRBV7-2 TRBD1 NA CASNDNRGVRGDTF TGTGCCAGCAACGACAACAGGGGCGTGAGAGGTGACACCTTC